One and the same sample provided the 29 T cell receptor beta chains below, sequenced in a study of OX40 agonist ivuxolimab in advanced cancers. Some clones are missing from TCRdb's copy, which holds only in-frame ones; the method was immunoSEQ multiplex PCR. The sample contains tens of thousands of clones, 75% to 90% of which appear only once. The sample here was CD4+ or CD8+ T cells sorted from blood, taken in a trial of the OX40 agonist ivuxolimab. The receptors stem from an adult with an advanced solid tumor such as melanoma, head and neck, liver or kidney cancer.

The chain links TRBV19 to TRBJ2-2; D unclear. Trimming pared 7 bases from V and 4 bases from J, leaving 13 bases between. Germline V CDR1 and CDR2: LNHDA, SQIVND (reference sequence). The CDR3 is 14 residues long. The CDR3 sequence: CASNWAFSTGELFF. Here the CDR3 DNA reads TGTGCCAGTAACTGGGCCTTCTCCACCGGGGAGCTGTTTTTT.

J is TRBJ1-1 and V is TRBV19; D ambiguous. The length of the CDR3 is 15 residues. Germline CDR1 and CDR2: LNHDA and SQIVND (reference sequence). The ends were cut back, 5 bases at V and 4 bases at J, with 17 bases in the middle. The CDR3 sequence is CASSPISRGGTEAFF. CDR3 nucleotides: TGTGCCAGTAGTCCTATCAGTCGTGGAGGCACTGAAGCTTTCTTT.

This chain uses TRBV7-6 with TRBJ2-7; D call uncertain. The V gene lost 4 bases and the J gene lost 0 bases, with 13 bases spanning the gap. CDR3 length: 15 residues. CDR1 and CDR2 from the germline V gene are SGHVS and FNYEAQ. The CDR3 here is CASSSLTSSSYEQYF. The CDR3 DNA reads as TGTGCCAGCAGCTCCCTGACATCGAGCTCCTACGAGCAGTACTTC.

This clone was seen a few times. The chain uses TRBV28 and TRBJ2-7, with D hard to call. V was shortened by 3 bases and J by 7 bases, with 13 bases between the two germline ends. In germline, CDR1 is MDHEN, CDR2 SYDVKM. This CDR3 contains 13 residues. For the CDR3, the DNA is TGTGCCAGCAGTTTGGCCGGGCCTCGGGAGCAGTACTTC. It translates to CASSLAGPREQYF.

The chain has TRBV28 and TRBJ2-3, with a weak D call TRBD1 (5 bases). V was cut by 1 base and J by 2 bases, with 10 bases left in between. The germline V gene encodes CDR1 MDHEN and CDR2 SYDVKM. The CDR3 is made up of 15 amino acids. The DNA for the CDR3 is TGTGCCAGCAGTTTATCCAGGGTCACCACAGATACGCAGTATTTT. Its translation: CASSLSRVTTDTQYF.

This chain links TRBV28 with TRBJ1-2; D not certain. The CDR3 covers 13 residues. Per the germline V gene, CDR1 is MDHEN and CDR2 is SYDVKM. The V gene lost 5 bases and the J gene lost 2 bases, with 9 bases spanning the gap. DNA of the CDR3: TGTGCCAGCAGTGTTGGGATCAACTATGGCTACACCTTC. Protein: CASSVGINYGYTF.

The chain recombines TRBV11-2 with TRBJ2-7; D may correspond to TRBD1 or TRBD2 (5 bases each). Germline loops: CDR1 SGHAT, CDR2 FQNNGV. CDR3 length equals 13 residues. Trimming shortened V by 5 bases and J by 7 bases, and 15 bases separated the two germline ends. CDR3 amino acids: CASSPQGWEEQYF. Written as DNA, the CDR3 is TGTGCCAGCAGCCCCCAGGGCTGGGAGGAGCAGTACTTC.

This sequence joins TRBV10-3 and TRBJ1-4, with D uncertain. Trimming took 3 bases from V and 7 from J, leaving 15 bases between them. CDR1 is ENHRY and CDR2 is SYGVKD in the germline V gene. There are 15 residues in the CDR3. CDR3 in DNA: TGTGCCATCAGTGAACCGGGAGGAGATCCTGAAAAACTGTTTTTT. It codes for CAISEPGGDPEKLFF.

The chain carries TRBV6-5 and TRBJ2-1; 10 bases are a match to TRBD2. The CDR3 is 16 amino acids. V trimming: 4 bases; J trimming: 4 bases; junction bases outside the gene matches: 7. CDR1 and CDR2 (germline): MNHEY, SVGAGI. Here the CDR3 DNA reads TGTGCCAGCAGTTGGAGCGGGGGGGCCTCTTACAATGAGCAGTTCTTC. It yields the protein CASSWSGGASYNEQFF.

V is TRBV27 and J is TRBJ1-5; 7 bases agree with TRBD1. J lost 3 bases, V lost 4 bases, and 6 bases had no gene match. CDR3 size: 15 residues. Germline CDR1 reads MNHEY; CDR2 reads SMNVEV (reference sequence). In DNA form, the CDR3 reads TGTGCCAGCAGTTCGACAGGGATAACCAATCAGCCCCAGCATTTT. Translated: CASSSTGITNQPQHF.

This chain's CDR3 is CASRAGPSSYNEQFF. CDR3 DNA: TGTGCCAGCAGAGCAGGGCCGAGCTCCTACAATGAGCAGTTCTTC. The V gene is TRBV27, the J gene TRBJ2-1, with D tentatively TRBD1 (5 bases). The CDR3 has 15 residues. Trimming removed 6 bases at V and 0 bases at J, with 12 bases between. Per the germline V gene, CDR1 is MNHEY and CDR2 is SMNVEV (reference sequence).

This clone was found once. The chain links TRBV7-9 to TRBJ2-7; TRBD1 matches at 7 bases. Per germline, CDR1 SEHNR and CDR2 FQNEAQ (reference sequence). The CDR3 spans 13 residues. With 1 base clipped from V and 6 bases from J, the junction kept 3 bases outside the gene matches. CDR3 nucleotides: TGTGCCAGCAGCTTAGGGGGACAGACCGAGCAGTACTTC. Translating gives CASSLGGQTEQYF. Full variable domain (remainder filled in from reference TRBV7-9 and TRBJ2-7): DTGVSQNPRHKITKRGQNVTFRCDPISEHNRLYWYRQTLGQGPEFLTYFQNEAQLEKSRLLSDRFSAERPKGSFSTLEIQRTEQGDSAMYLCASSLGGQTEQYFGPGTRLTVT.

This chain joins TRBV28 and TRBJ2-5, with 7 bases fitting TRBD2. The length of the CDR3 is 12 residues. Germline lookup yields CDR1 MDHEN and CDR2 SYDVKM. The trim removed 3 bases at V and 7 bases at J, leaving 2 bases unmatched. For the CDR3, the DNA is TGTGCCAGCAGTTTCGGGGAGGGGACCCAGTACTTC. Residues: CASSFGEGTQYF.

The rearrangement uses TRBV4-1 and TRBJ2-7; unclear D gene. Germline CDR1 MGHRA, CDR2 YSYEKL. This CDR3 is built from 14 residues. Between the trimmed V and J ends, which lost 1 base and 7 bases, there was a span of 14 bases. Written as DNA, the CDR3 is TGCGCCAGCAGCCAAGTACACGGTGTGGGGGAGCAGTACTTC. It yields the protein CASSQVHGVGEQYF.

The rearrangement joins TRBV14 to TRBJ2-1; D might be TRBD1 (5 bases). V lost 4 bases to trimming and J lost 6 bases, with 7 bases between them. The V gene's germline CDR1 is SGHDN and CDR2 FVKESK. The CDR3 runs 12 residues. This CDR3 reads CASSRRVNEQFF. The CDR3 region has the DNA TGTGCCAGCAGCCGCAGGGTCAATGAGCAGTTCTTC. The entire variable domain, with the rest obtained from reference TRBV14 and TRBJ2-1, is as follows: EAGVTQFPSHSVIEKGQTVTLRCDPISGHDNLYWYRRVMGKEIKFLLHFVKESKQDESGMPNNRFLAERTGGTYSTLKVQPAELEDSGVYFCASSRRVNEQFFGPGTRLTVL.

The V call is TRBV7-2, the J call TRBJ2-3, with 8 positions matching TRBD2. Germline V gives CDR1 SGHTA, CDR2 FQGNSA. V gave up 1 base and J gave up 14 bases; unmatched junction bases: 5. This CDR3 comprises 12 residues. The CDR3 DNA follows: TGTGCCAGCAGCTTAGAACTAGCGGTGTTGTATTTT. It translates to CASSLELAVLYF.

V is TRBV10-2 and J is TRBJ2-1; 12 nucleotides align to TRBD2. V gave up 7 bases and J gave up 7 bases; unmatched junction bases: 8. CDR1 is WSHSY and CDR2 is SAAADI in the germline V gene. The CDR3 is 15 amino acids. CDR3 bases: TGCGCCAGCACCCTAGCGGGGGGGCGAACTAATGAGCAGTTCTTC. Amino acids: CASTLAGGRTNEQFF.

This clone has only a few counts. The chain is built from TRBV6-5 and TRBJ1-2; 9 nucleotides agree with TRBD1. Looked up from germline, CDR1 is MNHEY and CDR2 is SVGAGI. V dropped 0 bases and J dropped 7; count of bases not matched to a gene: 6. The CDR3 loop spans 15 amino acids. The CDR3 loop is CASSYSDTGGIGYTF. The CDR3 coding sequence is TGTGCCAGCAGTTACTCGGATACAGGGGGCATTGGCTACACCTTC.

V gene TRBV7-9 combines with J gene TRBJ1-2; the match to TRBD1 covers 9 bases. The germline V gene encodes CDR1 SEHNR and CDR2 FQNEAQ (reference sequence). The length of the CDR3 is 14 residues. V lost 6 bases to trimming and J lost 8 bases; unmatched junction nucleotides: 10. The CDR3 sequence: CASRPTGQGVGYTF. The CDR3 nucleotides are TGTGCCAGCAGACCTACGGGACAGGGAGTCGGCTACACCTTC. The full variable domain, completed using reference TRBV7-9 and TRBJ1-2, is DTGVSQNPRHKITKRGQNVTFRCDPISEHNRLYWYRQTLGQGPEFLTYFQNEAQLEKSRLLSDRFSAERPKGSFSTLEIQRTEQGDSAMYLCASRPTGQGVGYTFGSGTRLTVV.

V gene TRBV6-1 combines with J gene TRBJ2-7; no definite D call. V lost 0 bases and J lost 0, with 15 bases in between. Germline CDR1 is MNHNS and CDR2 is SASEGT. This CDR3 is 17 amino acids long. The CDR3 protein is CASSEARFTAGSYEQYF. The CDR3 region has the DNA TGTGCCAGCAGTGAAGCGCGCTTCACGGCCGGCTCCTACGAGCAGTACTTC.

V is TRBV28 and J is TRBJ1-1; TRBD1 matches at 8 bases. This CDR3 spans 18 amino acids. J was trimmed by 0 bases and V by 4 bases; bases with no gene match: 13. Germline V gene data show CDR1 as MDHEN and CDR2 as SYDVKM. CDR3 coding DNA: TGTGCCAGCAGTTACCGCCAGACAGGGGCAAGTCTGAACACTGAAGCTTTCTTT. This encodes CASSYRQTGASLNTEAFF.

The rearrangement uses TRBV28 and TRBJ1-1, with 8 bases aligning to TRBD1. The germline V gene has CDR1 MDHEN and CDR2 SYDVKM. V shed 4 bases and J 1 base; nucleotides not matched to a gene: 5. CDR3 length: 15 amino acids. The CDR3 nucleotides read TGTGCCAGCAGTTCTGGGACAGGAGGGAACACTGAAGCTTTCTTT. Translating gives CASSSGTGGNTEAFF.

The chain is built from TRBV29-1 and TRBJ1-3; no definite D call. V shed 4 bases and J shed 2 bases, with 12 bases lying between them. Looked up from germline, CDR1 is SQVTM and CDR2 is ANQGSEA. This CDR3 is built from 14 residues. The chain's CDR3 is CSVAEGLAGNTIYF. The CDR3 nucleotides are TGCAGCGTTGCTGAGGGTCTAGCTGGAAACACCATATATTTT.

This clone was counted once. The CDR3 sequence is CASSPLFPGRDPNSGNTIYF. CDR3 bases: TGTGCCAGCTCACCACTCTTTCCAGGGCGCGATCCTAACTCTGGAAACACCATATATTTT. The chain joins TRBV18 to TRBJ1-3; TRBD1 is a possible D gene (5 bases). V lost 1 base and J lost 0, with 22 bases in between. The V gene's germline CDR1 is KGHSH and CDR2 LQKENI. The CDR3 contains 20 residues.

This chain uses TRBV6-1 with TRBJ1-6; possibly TRBD1 for D (5 bases). V was clipped by 3 bases and J by 2 bases, with 11 bases between them. The CDR3 length is 16 residues. CDR1 MNHNS and CDR2 SASEGT come from the germline V gene. In nucleotides, the CDR3 is TGTGCCAGCAGTGAGGACTCCAGGGCCTATAATTCACCCCTCCACTTT. It yields the protein CASSEDSRAYNSPLHF.

V and J are TRBV11-3 and TRBJ2-7, with D unclear. Germline V gene sequence: CDR1 SGHNT, CDR2 YENEEA. The V end lost 6 bases, the J end lost 2 bases, and 11 bases lay between the germline ends. This CDR3 is 13 amino acids long. The CDR3 sequence: CASSYGRPYEQYF. Here the CDR3 DNA reads TGTGCCAGCAGTTACGGGCGGCCCTACGAGCAGTACTTC.

J is TRBJ1-5 and V is TRBV30; D is uncertain. V was clipped by 0 bases and J by 7 bases, with 16 bases between them. The CDR3 runs to 15 residues. Germline assignment: CDR1 GTSNPN and CDR2 SVGIG (reference sequence). Here the CDR3 reads CAWSVLMGLGQPQHF. The CDR3 coding sequence is TGTGCCTGGAGTGTATTAATGGGGTTAGGGCAGCCCCAGCATTTT.

This chain joins TRBV27 and TRBJ1-6; D is perhaps TRBD1 (6 bases). The CDR3 has 16 amino acids. V lost 4 bases and J 6 bases, leaving 16 bases between the germline ends. CDR1 and CDR2 (germline): MNHEY, SMNVEV (reference sequence). CDR3 bases: TGTGCCAGCAGTTCCGGTTCGGGGGGCAGTAATTCACCCCTCCACTTT. Its translation is CASSSGSGGSNSPLHF.

The rearrangement uses TRBV29-1 and TRBJ2-7, with 8 bases fitting TRBD1. V lost 0 bases to trimming and J lost 4 bases; unmatched junction nucleotides: 5. The CDR3 has 14 residues. Germline CDR1 is SQVTM and CDR2 is ANQGSEA. The CDR3 protein is CSVEEGTGGYEQYF. The DNA of the CDR3 is TGCAGCGTTGAAGAGGGGACAGGAGGGTACGAGCAGTACTTC.